The 17 T cell receptor beta chains below were found in one sample sequenced in a study of CD8+ T cells in alopecia areata. Treatment described: oral pan-JAK inhibitor, 5-10 mg twice daily. Extraction and reverse transcription of RNA yielded cDNA as the sequencing template. Assay used: immunoSEQ multiplex PCR; TCRdb lists only in-frame clones, some missing. The sample consists of 120,000 or so clones, roughly 57% of them appearing once. The material was CD4+ T cells sorted from blood, obtained at week 4, from a patient treated with tofacitinib. The origin of the receptors is a human donor with alopecia areata.

The chain has TRBV29-1 and TRBJ2-2; 7 nucleotides align to TRBD1. Germline V gene data show CDR1 as SQVTM and CDR2 as ANQGSEA. The V segment lost 0 bases and the J segment 3 bases; nucleotides outside the gene matches: 10. The length of the CDR3 is 17 residues. CDR3 loop: CSVEEAEGGTDTGELFF. The DNA of the CDR3 is TGCAGCGTTGAAGAAGCTGAAGGGGGCACCGACACCGGGGAGCTGTTTTTT.

The chain joins TRBV27 to TRBJ1-3; D not resolved. The ends were cut back, 0 bases at V and 4 bases at J, with 10 bases in the middle. The CDR3 is made up of 15 amino acids. Germline values: CDR1 MNHEY, CDR2 SMNVEV (reference sequence). CDR3 nucleotides: TGTGCCAGCAGTTTATCGCCAGGAATCGGAAACACCATATATTTT. Translated: CASSLSPGIGNTIYF.

This chain uses TRBV7-9 with TRBJ1-4; TRBD1 matches at 8 bases. The CDR3 extends over 15 amino acids. V trimming: 5 bases; J trimming: 6 bases; junction bases outside the gene matches: 8. CDR1 SEHNR and CDR2 FQNEAQ come from the germline V gene (reference sequence). This chain's CDR3 is CASSLSGGQDEKLFF. Written as DNA, the CDR3 is TGTGCCAGCAGCCTCTCGGGGGGACAGGATGAAAAACTGTTTTTT.

The chain uses TRBV29-1 and TRBJ2-7; D is unclear. This CDR3 comprises 12 residues. With 5 bases removed from V and 5 bases from J, the gap between germline ends came to 13 bases. Per the germline V gene, CDR1 is SQVTM and CDR2 is ANQGSEA. The CDR3 region is CSVLGTPNEQYF. The CDR3 region has the DNA TGCAGCGTTCTTGGAACACCCAACGAGCAGTACTTC.

CDR3 sequence reads: CASSRGRAGGETQYF. As DNA, the CDR3 is TGCGCCAGCAGCCGGGGACGGGCCGGAGGAGAGACCCAGTACTTC. The chain has TRBV5-1 and TRBJ2-5, with D perhaps being TRBD1 or TRBD2 (5 bases each). V gave up 4 bases and J gave up 4 bases, with 17 bases separating them. The germline V gene has CDR1 SGHRS and CDR2 YFSETQ. CDR3 length: 15 amino acids. Full variable domain (missing parts from reference TRBV5-1 and TRBJ2-5): KAGVTQTPRYLIKTRGQQVTLSCSPISGHRSVSWYQQTPGQGLQFLFEYFSETQRNKGNFPGRFSGRQFSNSRSEMNVSTLELGDSALYLCASSRGRAGGETQYFGPGTRLLVL.

In DNA form, the CDR3 reads TGTGCCAGCAGCTTCAAAGGGCTTACCAAAAACATTCAGTACTTC. Translating gives CASSFKGLTKNIQYF. The chain is built from TRBV6-1 and TRBJ2-4, with D unresolved. Germline V gives CDR1 MNHNS, CDR2 SASEGT. This CDR3 comprises 15 residues. Trimming left V 6 bases short and J 2 bases short, with 14 bases between.

The genes are TRBV7-2 and TRBJ2-1; TRBD2 matches 8 bases. CDR1 and CDR2 from the germline V gene are SGHTA and FQGNSA. The V segment lost 4 bases and the J segment 2 bases; nucleotides outside the gene matches: 10. The CDR3 covers 17 residues. The CDR3 loop reads CASSSQAGVVAYNEQFF. Written as DNA, the CDR3 is TGTGCCAGCAGCTCCCAAGCGGGGGTAGTAGCCTACAATGAGCAGTTCTTC.

This chain links TRBV7-3 with TRBJ1-2; 7 positions agree with TRBD1. CDR3 size: 13 residues. Germline V gene sequence: CDR1 SGHTA, CDR2 FQGTGA. V shed 5 bases and J 4 bases; nucleotides not matched to a gene: 4. CDR3 nucleotide sequence: TGTGCCAGCAGCAGACAGGGCGCCTATGGCTACACCTTC. Translation: CASSRQGAYGYTF.

The rearrangement joins TRBV6-5 to TRBJ2-7; TRBD2 matches at 10 bases. Germline-derived CDR1 and CDR2 are MNHEY and SVGAGI. This CDR3 is built from 14 residues. The junction had 8 bases not matched to a gene; V was cut back by 6 bases and J by 6 bases. The chain's CDR3 is CASSRASGSIEQYF. The CDR3 region has the DNA TGTGCCAGCAGCCGGGCTAGCGGGAGTATCGAGCAGTACTTC.

This clone has a handful of counts. CDR3 coding DNA: TGCGCCAGCAGCTTGCTCGGGTTAGGAGAAAAACTGTTTTTT. Its protein is CASSLLGLGEKLFF. V gene TRBV5-1 combines with J gene TRBJ1-4, with unresolved D. Between the trimmed V and J ends, which lost 1 base and 8 bases, there was a span of 12 bases. CDR3 size: 14 residues. The germline gives CDR1 SGHRS, CDR2 YFSETQ.

The chain carries TRBV15 and TRBJ1-5, with 7 positions matching TRBD1. The J segment lost 6 bases and the V segment lost 3 bases, leaving 11 bases of the junction unmatched. This CDR3 region has 16 residues. Germline CDR1 LNHNV, CDR2 YYDKDF (reference sequence). The CDR3 reads CATSSPGQRDFQPQHF. The CDR3 DNA reads TGTGCCACCAGCAGTCCGGGACAGAGGGATTTTCAGCCCCAGCATTTT.

This clone appeared a few times. This chain joins TRBV10-3 and TRBJ2-3; TRBD2 agrees at 9 bases. After removal of 6 bases from V and 0 bases from J, the junction contained 19 bases not matched to a gene. This CDR3 is 20 amino acids long. The germline gives CDR1 ENHRY, CDR2 SYGVKD. For the CDR3, the DNA is TGTGCCATCAGCCAAATGCCGGGACTAGCCCTACTTCAGAGCACAGATACGCAGTATTTT. This gives the protein CAISQMPGLALLQSTDTQYF.

J is TRBJ2-3 and V is TRBV14; D remains ambiguous. From germline, CDR1 is SGHDN and CDR2 FVKESK. The CDR3 runs 13 residues. V lost 1 base, J lost 5 bases, and 7 bases lay in between. The CDR3 DNA sequence: TGTGCCAGCAGCCAAGGATCTAGAGATACGCAGTATTTT. This translates into CASSQGSRDTQYF. Variable domain in full (rest from reference TRBV14 and TRBJ2-3): EAGVTQFPSHSVIEKGQTVTLRCDPISGHDNLYWYRRVMGKEIKFLLHFVKESKQDESGMPNNRFLAERTGGTYSTLKVQPAELEDSGVYFCASSQGSRDTQYFGPGTRLTVL.

The sample holds a few counts of this clone. V is TRBV10-3 and J is TRBJ2-3; D is unclear. Germline V CDR1 and CDR2: ENHRY, SYGVKD. The CDR3 consists of 12 residues. V gave up 3 bases and J gave up 3 bases, with 4 bases separating them. DNA of the CDR3: TGTGCCATCAGTGATAATACAGATACGCAGTATTTT. It specifies CAISDNTDTQYF.

The chain carries TRBV7-8 and TRBJ1-5; D is ambiguous. V gave up 1 base and J gave up 11 bases, with 9 bases separating them. Germline CDR1 and CDR2: SGHVS and FQNEAQ. The CDR3 is made up of 12 amino acids. The CDR3 region has the DNA TGTGCCAGCAGCTTAGGGTCCATGGCCCAGCATTTT. Translated, it gives CASSLGSMAQHF.

The CDR3 loop is CASSLAAADGYTF. The CDR3 DNA reads TGCGCCAGCAGCTTGGCGGCGGCGGATGGCTACACCTTC. V is TRBV5-1 and J is TRBJ1-2; D gene ambiguous. Per the germline V gene, CDR1 is SGHRS and CDR2 is YFSETQ. The CDR3 is 13 amino acids. Trimming took off 0 bases at V and 6 bases at J, with 9 bases between the two ends.

This clone was observed a few times. The CDR3: CASSPSWLAGGPQADTQYF. CDR3 nucleotides: TGTGCCAGCAGCCCCAGCTGGCTAGCGGGAGGGCCTCAGGCAGATACGCAGTATTTT. The genes are TRBV11-2 and TRBJ2-3; 12 bases are shared with TRBD2. J was trimmed by 4 bases and V by 5 bases; bases with no gene match: 16. The CDR3 is 19 residues long. Germline values: CDR1 SGHAT, CDR2 FQNNGV.